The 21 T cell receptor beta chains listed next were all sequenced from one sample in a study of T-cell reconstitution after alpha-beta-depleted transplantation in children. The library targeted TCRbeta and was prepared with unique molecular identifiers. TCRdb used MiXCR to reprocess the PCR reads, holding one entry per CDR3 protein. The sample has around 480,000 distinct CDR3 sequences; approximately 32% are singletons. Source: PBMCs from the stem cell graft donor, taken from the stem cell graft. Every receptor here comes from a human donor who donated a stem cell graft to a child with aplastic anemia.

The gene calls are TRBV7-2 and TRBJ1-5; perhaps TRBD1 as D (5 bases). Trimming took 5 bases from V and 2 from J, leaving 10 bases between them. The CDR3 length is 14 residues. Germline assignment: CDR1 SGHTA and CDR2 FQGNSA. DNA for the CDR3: TGTGCCAGCAGCACCAGGGCCGGCAATCAGCCCCAGCATTTT. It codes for CASSTRAGNQPQHF.

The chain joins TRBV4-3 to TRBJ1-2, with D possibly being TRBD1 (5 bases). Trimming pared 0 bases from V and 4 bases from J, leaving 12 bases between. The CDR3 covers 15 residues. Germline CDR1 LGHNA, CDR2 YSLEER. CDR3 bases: TGCGCCAGCAGCCAAGATTCAGGGCCGATCTATGGCTACACCTTC. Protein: CASSQDSGPIYGYTF.

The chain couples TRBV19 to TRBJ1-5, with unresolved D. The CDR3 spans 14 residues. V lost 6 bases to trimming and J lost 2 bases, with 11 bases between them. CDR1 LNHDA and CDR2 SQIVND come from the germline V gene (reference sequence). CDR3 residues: CASSRGWGNQPQHF. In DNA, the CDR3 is TGTGCCAGTAGCAGAGGGTGGGGCAATCAGCCCCAGCATTTT.

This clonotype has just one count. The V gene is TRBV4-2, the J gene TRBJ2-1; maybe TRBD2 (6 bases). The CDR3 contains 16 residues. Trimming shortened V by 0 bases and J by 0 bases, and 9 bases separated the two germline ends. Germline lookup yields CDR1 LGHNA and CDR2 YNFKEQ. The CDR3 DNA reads TGTGCCAGCAGCCAAGAAACGGGAGTCTCCTACAATGAGCAGTTCTTC. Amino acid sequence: CASSQETGVSYNEQFF.

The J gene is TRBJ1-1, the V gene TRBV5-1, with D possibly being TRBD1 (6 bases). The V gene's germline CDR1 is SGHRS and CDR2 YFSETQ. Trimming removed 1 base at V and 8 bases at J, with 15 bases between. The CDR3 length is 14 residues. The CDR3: CASSLSHREAEAFF. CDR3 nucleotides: TGCGCCAGCAGCTTGTCCCACAGGGAAGCGGAAGCTTTCTTT.

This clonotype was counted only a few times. The CDR3: CSAERGVDSTGELFF. The CDR3, as DNA: TGCAGCGCGGAGCGTGGGGTTGACAGCACCGGGGAGCTGTTTTTT. The chain has TRBV29-1 and TRBJ2-2; D possibly corresponds to TRBD1 (5 bases). CDR3 size: 15 residues. The V and J ends lost 7 bases and 4 bases respectively, with 19 bases between them. Germline CDR1 is SQVTM and CDR2 is ANQGSEA.

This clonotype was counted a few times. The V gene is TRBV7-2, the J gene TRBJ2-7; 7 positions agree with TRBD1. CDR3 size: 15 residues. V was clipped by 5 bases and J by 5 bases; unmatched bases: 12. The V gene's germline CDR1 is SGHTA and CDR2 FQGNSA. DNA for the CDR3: TGTGCCAGCAGCCGCCGGAGACAGGGTATCAACGAGCAGTACTTC. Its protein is CASSRRRQGINEQYF.

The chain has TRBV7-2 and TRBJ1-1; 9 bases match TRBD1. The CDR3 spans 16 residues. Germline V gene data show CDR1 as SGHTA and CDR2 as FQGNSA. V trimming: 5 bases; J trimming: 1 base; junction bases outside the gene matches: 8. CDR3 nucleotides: TGTGCCAGCAGCCCTCGACAGGGGGAGCGGAACACTGAAGCTTTCTTT. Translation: CASSPRQGERNTEAFF.

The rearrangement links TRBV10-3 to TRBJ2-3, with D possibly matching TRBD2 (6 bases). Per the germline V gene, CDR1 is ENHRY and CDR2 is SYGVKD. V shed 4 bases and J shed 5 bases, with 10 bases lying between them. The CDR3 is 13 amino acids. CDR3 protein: CAISGRERDTQYF. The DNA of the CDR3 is TGTGCCATCAGTGGGAGGGAGCGAGATACGCAGTATTTT.

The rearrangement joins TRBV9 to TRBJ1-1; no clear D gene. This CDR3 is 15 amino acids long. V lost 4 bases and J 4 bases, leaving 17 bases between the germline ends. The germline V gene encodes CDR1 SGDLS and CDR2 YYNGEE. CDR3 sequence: CASSPQDPRVTEAFF. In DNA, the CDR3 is TGTGCCAGCAGCCCTCAGGACCCGAGGGTCACTGAAGCTTTCTTT.

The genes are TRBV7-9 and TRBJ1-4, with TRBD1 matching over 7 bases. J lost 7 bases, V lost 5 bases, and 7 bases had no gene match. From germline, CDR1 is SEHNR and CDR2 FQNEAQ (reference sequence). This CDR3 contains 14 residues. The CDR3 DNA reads TGTGCCAGCAGCCTACAGGGGTTGCGTGAAAAACTGTTTTTT. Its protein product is CASSLQGLREKLFF.

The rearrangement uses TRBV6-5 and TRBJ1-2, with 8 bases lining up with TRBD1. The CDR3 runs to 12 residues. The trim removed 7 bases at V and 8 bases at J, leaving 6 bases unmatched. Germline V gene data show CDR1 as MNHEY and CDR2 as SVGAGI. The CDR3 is CASKDRGGGYTF. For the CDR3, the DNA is TGTGCCAGCAAAGACAGGGGAGGAGGCTACACCTTC.

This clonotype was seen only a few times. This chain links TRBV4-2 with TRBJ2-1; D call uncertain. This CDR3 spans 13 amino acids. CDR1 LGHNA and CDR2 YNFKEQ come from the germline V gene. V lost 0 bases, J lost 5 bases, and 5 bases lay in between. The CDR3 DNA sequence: TGTGCCAGCAGCCAAGATCCAAACAATGAGCAGTTCTTC. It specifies CASSQDPNNEQFF.

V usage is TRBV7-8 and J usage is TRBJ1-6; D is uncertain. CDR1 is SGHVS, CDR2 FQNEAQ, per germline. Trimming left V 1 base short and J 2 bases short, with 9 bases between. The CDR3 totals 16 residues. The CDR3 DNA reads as TGTGCCAGCAGCTTAGGGACCTGGCCCTATAATTCACCCCTCCACTTT. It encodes CASSLGTWPYNSPLHF.

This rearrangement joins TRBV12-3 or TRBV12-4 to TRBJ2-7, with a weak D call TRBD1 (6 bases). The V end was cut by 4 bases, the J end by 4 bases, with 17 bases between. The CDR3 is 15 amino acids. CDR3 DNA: TGTGCCAGCAGTTCTCGAGGGACGGACAGTTACGAGCAGTACTTC. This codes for CASSSRGTDSYEQYF.

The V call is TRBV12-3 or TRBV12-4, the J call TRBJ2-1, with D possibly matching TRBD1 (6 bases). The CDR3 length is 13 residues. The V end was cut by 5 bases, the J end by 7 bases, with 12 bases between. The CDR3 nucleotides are TGTGCCAGCAGTCCCAGGGGAATAAATGAGCAGTTCTTC. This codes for CASSPRGINEQFF.

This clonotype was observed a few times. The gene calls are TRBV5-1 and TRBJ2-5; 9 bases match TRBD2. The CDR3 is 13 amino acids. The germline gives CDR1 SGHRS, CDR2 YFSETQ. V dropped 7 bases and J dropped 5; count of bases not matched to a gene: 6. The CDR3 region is CASWPAGGETQYF. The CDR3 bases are TGCGCCAGCTGGCCAGCGGGAGGTGAGACCCAGTACTTC.

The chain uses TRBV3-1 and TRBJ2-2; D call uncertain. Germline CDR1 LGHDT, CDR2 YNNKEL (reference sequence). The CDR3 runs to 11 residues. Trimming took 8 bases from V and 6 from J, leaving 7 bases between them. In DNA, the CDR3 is TGTGCCAGCCGAACGGCCGGGGAGCTGTTTTTT. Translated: CASRTAGELFF.

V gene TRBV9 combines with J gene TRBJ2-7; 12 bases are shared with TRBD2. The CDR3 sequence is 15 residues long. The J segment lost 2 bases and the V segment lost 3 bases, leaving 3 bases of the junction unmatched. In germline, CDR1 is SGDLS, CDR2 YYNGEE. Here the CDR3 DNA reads TGTGCCAGCAGCGCTAGGACTAGCGGGACCTACGAGCAGTACTTC. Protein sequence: CASSARTSGTYEQYF.

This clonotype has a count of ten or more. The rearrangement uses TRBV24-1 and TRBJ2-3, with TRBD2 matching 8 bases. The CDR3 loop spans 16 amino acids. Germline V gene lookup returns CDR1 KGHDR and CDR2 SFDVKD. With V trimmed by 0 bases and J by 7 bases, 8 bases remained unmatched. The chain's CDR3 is CATSDLRFGGGNTQYF. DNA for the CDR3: TGTGCCACCAGTGATTTGCGATTCGGGGGGGGCAATACGCAGTATTTT.

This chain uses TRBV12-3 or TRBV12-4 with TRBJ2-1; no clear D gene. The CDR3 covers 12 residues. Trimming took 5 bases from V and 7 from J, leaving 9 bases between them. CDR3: CASSNPANEQFF. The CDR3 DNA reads TGTGCCAGCAGTAACCCAGCGAATGAGCAGTTCTTC.